These T cell receptor beta chains were read from a single sample in a study of cytomegalovirus exposure and HLA in healthy donors. TCRdb's table, derived via immunoSEQ multiplex PCR, lists solely in-frame clones and lacks some. The profile shows roughly 160,000 clones, roughly 80% of them singletons. Input material: PBMCs. The source of these receptors is a male donor in good health and CMV-seropositive. The CDR3 runs from the conserved cysteine through the conserved F or W. The D gene is left open where the match is weak. Part of the rows lack a size; the others show once, few, many or a class for expanded clones.

V gene	D gene	clone size	J gene	CDR3 DNA	CDR3 protein
TRBV6-5	TRBD1	once	TRBJ1-1	TGTGCCAGCAGACAGGGGGAGACTGAAGCTTTCTTT	CASRQGETEAFF
TRBV11-2	TRBD1	many	TRBJ1-2	TGTGCCAGCAGCTTAGGGGGACAGCCCCAGGACTACACCTTC	CASSLGGQPQDYTF
TRBV11-2	NA	NA	TRBJ2-7	TGTGCCAGCACCCTCCCGACGGGAGCGCCCTCCTACGAGCAGTACTTC	CASTLPTGAPSYEQYF
TRBV19	NA	NA	TRBJ1-4	TGTGCCAGTAGTTTGGACTCGGCCTATGAAAAACTGTTTTTT	CASSLDSAYEKLFF
TRBV5-4	TRBD1	NA	TRBJ1-2	TGTGCCAGCAGCAGACAGGGGTTGGGTGGCTACACCTTC	CASSRQGLGGYTF
TRBV7-9	TRBD1	NA	TRBJ2-7	TGTGCCAGCAGCTTCCGATCCGGGACAGGGGACTACGAGCAGTACTTC	CASSFRSGTGDYEQYF
TRBV6-6	NA	NA	TRBJ2-2	TGTGCCAGCAGTCGCTACGCGGGGACCGGGGAGCTGTTTTTT	CASSRYAGTGELFF
TRBV4-3	TRBD1	NA	TRBJ1-2	TGCGCCAGCAGCCAAGACGGGACAGGGCATGGCTACACCTTC	CASSQDGTGHGYTF
TRBV6-5	TRBD1	NA	TRBJ2-7	TGTGCCAGCAGTTACTCGGACAGGGGGGGGGCCTACGAGCAGTACTTC	CASSYSDRGGAYEQYF
TRBV19	TRBD1	NA	TRBJ2-7	TGTGCCAGTAGTAGCCGACAGGGGGCCTACGAGCAGTACTTC	CASSSRQGAYEQYF
TRBV5-6	TRBD1	NA	TRBJ2-2	TGTGCCAGCACACGGGACAGGGCTTTGAACACCGGGGAGCTGTTTTTT	CASTRDRALNTGELFF
TRBV5-1	TRBD2	medium-sized	TRBJ2-1	TGCGCCAGCAGGCGGACTAGCGGGACCGATTCCTACAATGAGCAGTTCTTC	CASRRTSGTDSYNEQFF
TRBV30	TRBD1	NA	TRBJ1-2	TGTGCCTACACGGACAGGGACGATAACTATGGCTACACCTTC	CAYTDRDDNYGYTF
TRBV29-1	NA	NA	TRBJ2-1	TGCAGCGTTGAAGAAGGGGTCAATGAGCAGTTCTTC	CSVEEGVNEQFF
TRBV10-1	NA	few	TRBJ2-7	TGCGCCAGCAGTGAGTCCCGGGGGTCGACTTACGAGCAGTACTTC	CASSESRGSTYEQYF
TRBV19	NA	NA	TRBJ1-5	TGTGCCAGTAGGGATGGGGGGAATAGCAATCAGCCCCAGCATTTT	CASRDGGNSNQPQHF
TRBV11-2	TRBD1	NA	TRBJ1-2	TGTGCCAGCAGCTTAGTTCAGGGGGCTGGTGGCTACACCTTC	CASSLVQGAGGYTF
TRBV28	TRBD2	NA	TRBJ2-1	TGTGCCAGCAGTATAGGGGGACTAGCGGACCCCCATGAGCAGTTCTTC	CASSIGGLADPHEQFF
TRBV30	NA	once	TRBJ2-6	TGTGCCTGGAGTAGACTAGAGCGGGCGGGAGGGGCCAACGTCCTGACTTTC	CAWSRLERAGGANVLTF
TRBV29-1	NA	NA	TRBJ2-5	TGCAGCGTTGTCGAAGTCGGGGAGACCCAGTACTTC	CSVVEVGETQYF
TRBV4-1	NA	NA	TRBJ1-2	TGCGCCAGCAGCCAAGTTGGCACCCTGACTGACTATGGCTACACCTTC	CASSQVGTLTDYGYTF
TRBV6-1	NA	NA	TRBJ2-3	TGTGCCAGCAGTGAAGCCCCGTATACGCAGTATTTT	CASSEAPYTQYF
TRBV5-5	TRBD2	few	TRBJ2-1	TGTGCCAGCAGCTGGGCCGGGACTATGAGAGAGCAGTTCTTC	CASSWAGTMREQFF
TRBV7-7	NA	NA	TRBJ2-3	TGTGCCAGCAGCTTAACTACGGTGGGAGGTACGGATACGCAGTATTTT	CASSLTTVGGTDTQYF
TRBV29-1	NA	NA	TRBJ2-5	TGCAGCGTTCGAAACCGCGACTTTCAAGAGACCCAGTACTTC	CSVRNRDFQETQYF
TRBV7-2	TRBD2	NA	TRBJ2-2	TGTGCCAGCAGCTTAGCTTTTAGCGGGAGCGCGAACACCGGGGAGCTGTTTTTT	CASSLAFSGSANTGELFF
TRBV4-3	TRBD2	NA	TRBJ2-1	TGCGCCAGCAGCCAAGCCGGACTAGCGGGATCCTACAATGAGCAGTTCTTC	CASSQAGLAGSYNEQFF
TRBV6-1	NA	few	TRBJ2-5	TGTGCCAGCAGCGGGACGTCGGGGGGCAGGGAGACCCAGTACTTC	CASSGTSGGRETQYF
TRBV11-2	NA	once	TRBJ2-3	TGTGCCAGCAGCCGAAGCGGGTTGGGAAGCACAGATACGCAGTATTTT	CASSRSGLGSTDTQYF
TRBV6-4	NA	NA	TRBJ2-1	TGTGCCAGCAGTGACCAGGGCGGACAGAGTGAGCAGTTCTTC	CASSDQGGQSEQFF
TRBV14	NA	NA	TRBJ2-7	TGTGCCAGCAGCCAAGAACAGGCGCCAACCTACGAGCAGTACTTC	CASSQEQAPTYEQYF
TRBV18	TRBD1	NA	TRBJ2-2	TGTGCCAGCTCACCATTGACAGGGATTGACACCGGGGAGCTGTTTTTT	CASSPLTGIDTGELFF
TRBV4-3	TRBD1	NA	TRBJ2-6	TGCGCCAGCAGCCAAGAGTCCAGGGGGCGTCTCTCTGGGGCCAACGGCCTGACTTTC	CASSQESRGRLSGANGLTF
TRBV5-5	NA	NA	TRBJ1-2	TGTGCCAGCAGCTTGGCCTTAGGAGGAGGGCCGATTTATGACTATGGCTACACCTTC	CASSLALGGGPIYDYGYTF
TRBV5-6	TRBD2	once	TRBJ2-2	TGTGCCAGCAGCTTGAGCGGGGGCGGGGAGCTGTTTTTT	CASSLSGGGELFF
TRBV30	TRBD1	NA	TRBJ2-4	TGTGCCTGGAGTGTAAATCAGGGGGCTAACAGTCAGTACTTC	CAWSVNQGANSQYF
TRBV29-1	NA	NA	TRBJ1-2	TGCAGCGTTGAAGATCTGGGGGGTGTCTATGGCTACACCTTC	CSVEDLGGVYGYTF
TRBV5-6	NA	NA	TRBJ1-2	TGTGCCAGCAGCTTCGGGGAGAACTATGGCTACACCTTC	CASSFGENYGYTF
TRBV19	TRBD1	NA	TRBJ1-2	TGTGCCAGCAGGACAGGCTCTTTTGGCTACACCTTC	CASRTGSFGYTF
TRBV11-2	TRBD1	few	TRBJ1-2	TGTGCCAGCAGAGAAGTAGGACAGGGAATATGGGGCTACACCTTC	CASREVGQGIWGYTF
TRBV19	NA	NA	TRBJ1-3	TGTGCCAGTAGTACCCAAATAGCTTCTGGAAACACCATATATTTT	CASSTQIASGNTIYF
TRBV30	TRBD2	NA	TRBJ2-7	TGTGCCCTAAGCGGGATCTCCTACGAGCAGTACTTC	CALSGISYEQYF
TRBV28	TRBD1	NA	TRBJ1-1	TGTGCCAGCAGAGGGACAGGGGGTAAATCTGAAGCTTTCTTT	CASRGTGGKSEAFF
TRBV11-2	TRBD1	NA	TRBJ2-7	TGTGCCAGCAGCTTGACCGGGACAGTCTACGAGCAGTACTTC	CASSLTGTVYEQYF
TRBV6-5	TRBD1	NA	TRBJ1-1	TGTGCCAGCAGTTACTCGCAGGGGGTAGCTTTCTTT	CASSYSQGVAFF
TRBV11-3	TRBD2	NA	TRBJ2-3	TGTGCCAGCAGCTTAGGGGCGGGAGGGCCAGATACGCAGTATTTT	CASSLGAGGPDTQYF
TRBV27	NA	NA	TRBJ1-3	TGTGCCAGCAGTTTATCAGCAGGGGCTGGAAACACCATATATTTT	CASSLSAGAGNTIYF
TRBV27	TRBD1	NA	TRBJ1-6	TGTGCCAGCAGTTTAAACAGGGGGCGTTCACCCCCCCACTTT	CASSLNRGRSPPHF
TRBV19	NA	NA	TRBJ2-2	TGTGCCAGTATCTCGAACACCGGGGAGCTGTTTTTT	CASISNTGELFF
TRBV19	TRBD1	NA	TRBJ1-2	TGTGCCAGTAGTACCTGGGACAGGGGGCGCAAGGACTATGGCTACACCTTC	CASSTWDRGRKDYGYTF
TRBV9	NA	few	TRBJ1-1	TGTGCCAGCAGCCCTCCCGGGCCCGGGGGGAATGAAGCTTTCTTT	CASSPPGPGGNEAFF
TRBV5-6	TRBD2	NA	TRBJ2-3	TGTGCCAGCAGCTGGGGACTAGCGGGAGACATCACAGATACGCAGTATTTT	CASSWGLAGDITDTQYF
TRBV27	NA	NA	TRBJ1-1	TGTGCCAGCAGTTTATCGTGGGTCGGGGTCACTGAAGCTTTCTTT	CASSLSWVGVTEAFF
TRBV7-9	TRBD1	NA	TRBJ1-6	TGTGCCAGCAGCCCGCCGTCGCCAGGGGGGAATTCACCCCTCCACTTT	CASSPPSPGGNSPLHF
TRBV5-1	TRBD2	NA	TRBJ2-1	TGCGCCAGCAGCTTGGTTAGCGGGACCTACAATGAGCAGTTCTTC	CASSLVSGTYNEQFF
TRBV15	NA	once	TRBJ2-1	TGTGCCACCAGCAGAGGGACAGCGATGAGATTCTACAATGAGCAGTTCTTC	CATSRGTAMRFYNEQFF
TRBV5-1	TRBD2	NA	TRBJ2-7	TGCGCCAGCAGCCCAGCGGGAGTTTACGAGCAGTACTTC	CASSPAGVYEQYF
TRBV7-9	TRBD1	NA	TRBJ2-7	TGTGCCAGCAGCCCGGGACAGGGTATCGGCGAGCAGTACTTC	CASSPGQGIGEQYF